The present TCR beta chain was sequenced within a study of lymphopenia after photon versus proton radiotherapy. This clone has only a few counts. What it binds is not known. Study-level findings and limits: After the lymphocyte nadir, photon-treated repertoires showed oligoclonal expansion, especially of CD8+ Temra cells. Photon-treated patients lost naive T cells and TCR diversity; proton-treated stayed stable. Post-nadir TCR diversity decline inversely tracked overall survival among those who died.

The method was immunoSEQ multiplex PCR; TCRdb's version includes in-frame clones alone and lacks a portion of them. The sample lists about 55,000 clones, approximately 84% occurring once. CDR3 length equals 15 residues. V was clipped by 8 bases and J by 5 bases, with 22 bases between them. The germline CDR1 and CDR2 sequences are SNHLY and FYNNEI. The TCR was taken from a man in his 60s with pancreatic cancer. The specimen was peripheral blood, collected from a patient treated with proton-based radiotherapy. This chain connects TRBV2 to TRBJ2-7; D possibly corresponds to TRBD2 (6 bases). This chain's CDR3 is CASQPRPTSIHEQYF. Written as DNA, the CDR3 is TGTGCCAGCCAGCCACGACCGACTAGTATCCACGAGCAGTACTTC. Combining the CDR3 with reference TRBV2 and TRBJ2-7 gives the whole variable domain EPEVTQTPSHQVTQMGQEVILRCVPISNHLYFYWYRQILGQKVEFLVSFYNNEISEKSEIFDDQFSVERPDGSNFTLKIRSTKLEDSAMYFCASQPRPTSIHEQYFGPGTRLTVT.